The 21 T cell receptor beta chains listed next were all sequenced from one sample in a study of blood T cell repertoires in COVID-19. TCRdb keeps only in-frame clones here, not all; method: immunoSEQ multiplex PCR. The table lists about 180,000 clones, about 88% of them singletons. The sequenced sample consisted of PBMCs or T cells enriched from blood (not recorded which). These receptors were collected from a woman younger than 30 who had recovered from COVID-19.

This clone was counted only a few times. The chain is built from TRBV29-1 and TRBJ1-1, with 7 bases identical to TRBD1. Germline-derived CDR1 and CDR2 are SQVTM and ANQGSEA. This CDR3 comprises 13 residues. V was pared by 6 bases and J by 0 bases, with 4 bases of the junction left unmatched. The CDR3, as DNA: TGCAGCGTCACGACAGGGTTGAACACTGAAGCTTTCTTT. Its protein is CSVTTGLNTEAFF.

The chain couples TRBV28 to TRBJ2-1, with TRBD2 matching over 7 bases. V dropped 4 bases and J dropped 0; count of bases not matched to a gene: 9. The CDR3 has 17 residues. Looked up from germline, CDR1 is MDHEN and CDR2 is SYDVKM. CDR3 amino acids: CASSSLMGGGSYNEQFF. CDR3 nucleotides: TGTGCCAGCAGTTCTCTGATGGGGGGGGGCTCCTACAATGAGCAGTTCTTC.

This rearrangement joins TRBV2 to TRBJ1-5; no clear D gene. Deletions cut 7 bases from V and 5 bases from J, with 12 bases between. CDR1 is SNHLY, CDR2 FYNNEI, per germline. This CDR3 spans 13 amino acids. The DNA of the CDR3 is TGTGCCAGCACCCCTTTTTCTTATCAGCCCCAGCATTTT. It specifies CASTPFSYQPQHF. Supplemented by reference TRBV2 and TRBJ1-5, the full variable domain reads EPEVTQTPSHQVTQMGQEVILRCVPISNHLYFYWYRQILGQKVEFLVSFYNNEISEKSEIFDDQFSVERPDGSNFTLKIRSTKLEDSAMYFCASTPFSYQPQHFGDGTRLSIL.

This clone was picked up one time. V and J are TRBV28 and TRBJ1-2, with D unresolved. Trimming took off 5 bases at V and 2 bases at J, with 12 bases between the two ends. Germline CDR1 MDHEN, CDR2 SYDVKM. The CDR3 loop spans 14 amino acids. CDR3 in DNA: TGTGCCAGCAGTCCCTTACTAAGCAACTATGGCTACACCTTC. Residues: CASSPLLSNYGYTF.

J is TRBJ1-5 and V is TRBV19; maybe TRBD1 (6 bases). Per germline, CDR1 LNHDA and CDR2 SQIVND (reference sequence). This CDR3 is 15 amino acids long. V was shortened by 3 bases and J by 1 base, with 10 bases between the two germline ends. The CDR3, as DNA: TGTGCCAGTAGTATCGGGAGGGGGAGCAATCAGCCCCAGCATTTT. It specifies CASSIGRGSNQPQHF. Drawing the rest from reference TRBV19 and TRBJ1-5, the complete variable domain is DGGITQSPKYLFRKEGQNVTLSCEQNLNHDAMYWYRQDPGQGLRLIYYSQIVNDFQKGDIAEGYSVSREKKESFPLTVTSAQKNPTAFYLCASSIGRGSNQPQHFGDGTRLSIL.

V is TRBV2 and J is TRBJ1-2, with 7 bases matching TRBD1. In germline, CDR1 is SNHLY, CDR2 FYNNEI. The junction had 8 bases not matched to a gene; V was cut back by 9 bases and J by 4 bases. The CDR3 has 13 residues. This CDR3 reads CASQGQTIYGYTF. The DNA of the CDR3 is TGTGCCAGTCAGGGACAGACAATCTATGGCTACACCTTC.

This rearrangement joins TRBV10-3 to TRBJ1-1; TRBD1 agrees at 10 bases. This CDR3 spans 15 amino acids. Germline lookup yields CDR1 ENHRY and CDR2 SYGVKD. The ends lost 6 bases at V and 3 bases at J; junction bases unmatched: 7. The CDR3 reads CAISRTGTGDTEAFF. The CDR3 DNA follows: TGTGCCATCAGCCGGACCGGGACAGGGGACACTGAAGCTTTCTTT.

The CDR3 loop reads CARHRDSLEKETQYF. CDR3 in DNA: TGTGCCAGACACAGGGACAGCCTAGAGAAAGAGACCCAGTACTTC. V and J are TRBV19 and TRBJ2-5; 7 bases match TRBD1. This CDR3 region has 15 residues. Germline CDR1 LNHDA, CDR2 SQIVND (reference sequence). V lost 9 bases to trimming and J lost 3 bases; unmatched junction nucleotides: 13.

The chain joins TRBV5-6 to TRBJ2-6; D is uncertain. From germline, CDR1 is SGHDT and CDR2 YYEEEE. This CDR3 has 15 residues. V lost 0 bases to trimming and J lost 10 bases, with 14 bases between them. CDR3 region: CASSLVNRHPNVLTF. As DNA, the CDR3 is TGTGCCAGCAGCTTGGTTAATAGACACCCTAACGTCCTGACTTTC.

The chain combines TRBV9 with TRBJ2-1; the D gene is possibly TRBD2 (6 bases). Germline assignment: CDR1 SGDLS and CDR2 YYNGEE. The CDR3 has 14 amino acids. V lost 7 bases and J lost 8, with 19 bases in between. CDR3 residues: CASAEGGMLDEQFF. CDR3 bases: TGTGCCAGCGCGGAGGGCGGGATGTTGGATGAGCAGTTCTTC. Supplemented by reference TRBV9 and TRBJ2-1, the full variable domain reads DSGVTQTPKHLITATGQRVTLRCSPRSGDLSVYWYQQSLDQGLQFLIQYYNGEERAKGNILERFSAQQFPDLHSELNLSSLELGDSALYFCASAEGGMLDEQFFGPGTRLTVL.

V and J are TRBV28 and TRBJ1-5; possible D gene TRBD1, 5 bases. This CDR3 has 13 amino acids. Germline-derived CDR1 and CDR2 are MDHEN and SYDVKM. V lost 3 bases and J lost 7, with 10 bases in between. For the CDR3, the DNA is TGTGCCAGCAGTTTTTATACAGGCCAGCCCCAGCATTTT. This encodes CASSFYTGQPQHF.

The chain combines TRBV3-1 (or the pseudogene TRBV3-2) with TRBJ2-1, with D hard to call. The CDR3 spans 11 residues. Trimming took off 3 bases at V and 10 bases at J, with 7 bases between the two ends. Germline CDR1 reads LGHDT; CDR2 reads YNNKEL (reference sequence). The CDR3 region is CASSHTNEQFF. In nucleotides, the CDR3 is TGTGCCAGCAGCCACACTAACGAGCAGTTCTTC.

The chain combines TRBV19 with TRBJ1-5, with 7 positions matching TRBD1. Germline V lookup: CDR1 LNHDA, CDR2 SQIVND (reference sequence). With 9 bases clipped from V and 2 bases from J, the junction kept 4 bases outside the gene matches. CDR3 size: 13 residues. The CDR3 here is CASAGTGNQPQHF. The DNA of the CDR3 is TGTGCCAGCGCCGGGACAGGCAATCAGCCCCAGCATTTT.

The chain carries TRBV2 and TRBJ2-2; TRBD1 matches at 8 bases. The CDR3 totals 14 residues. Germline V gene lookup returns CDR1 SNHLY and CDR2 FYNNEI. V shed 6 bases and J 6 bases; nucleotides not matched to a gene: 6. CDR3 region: CASRGQGASGELFF. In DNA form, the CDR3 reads TGTGCCAGCAGGGGGCAGGGGGCGTCCGGGGAGCTGTTTTTT.

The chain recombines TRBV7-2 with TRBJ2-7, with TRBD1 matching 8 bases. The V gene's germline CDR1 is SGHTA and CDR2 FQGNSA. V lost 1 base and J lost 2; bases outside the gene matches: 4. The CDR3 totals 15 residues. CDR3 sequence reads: CASSLVGTGTYEQYF. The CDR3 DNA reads TGTGCCAGCAGCTTAGTTGGGACAGGTACCTACGAGCAGTACTTC.

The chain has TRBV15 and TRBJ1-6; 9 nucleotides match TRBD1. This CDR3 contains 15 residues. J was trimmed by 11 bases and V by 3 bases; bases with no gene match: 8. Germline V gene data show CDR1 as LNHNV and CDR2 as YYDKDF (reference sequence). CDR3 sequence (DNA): TGTGCCACCAGCAGGGGAAACAGGGGGCCAGCACCCCTCCACTTT. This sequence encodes CATSRGNRGPAPLHF.

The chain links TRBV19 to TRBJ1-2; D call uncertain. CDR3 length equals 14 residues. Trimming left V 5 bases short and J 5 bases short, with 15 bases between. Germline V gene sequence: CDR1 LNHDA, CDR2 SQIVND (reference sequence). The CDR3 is CASSAPPLRYGYTF. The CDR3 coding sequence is TGTGCCAGTAGTGCCCCCCCTCTGCGGTATGGCTACACCTTC.

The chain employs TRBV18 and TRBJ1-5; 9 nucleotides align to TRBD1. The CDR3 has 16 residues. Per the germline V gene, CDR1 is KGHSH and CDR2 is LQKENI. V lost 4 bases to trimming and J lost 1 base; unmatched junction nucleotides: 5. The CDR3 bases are TGTGCCAGCTCACTAAGGGACAGGGCAAGCAATCAGCCCCAGCATTTT. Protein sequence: CASSLRDRASNQPQHF.

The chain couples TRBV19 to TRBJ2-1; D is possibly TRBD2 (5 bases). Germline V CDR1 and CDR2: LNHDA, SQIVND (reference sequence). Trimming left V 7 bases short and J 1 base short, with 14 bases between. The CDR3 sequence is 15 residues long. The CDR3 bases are TGTGCCAGTACCTTGACTACCCTTTCCTACAATGAGCAGTTCTTC. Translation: CASTLTTLSYNEQFF.

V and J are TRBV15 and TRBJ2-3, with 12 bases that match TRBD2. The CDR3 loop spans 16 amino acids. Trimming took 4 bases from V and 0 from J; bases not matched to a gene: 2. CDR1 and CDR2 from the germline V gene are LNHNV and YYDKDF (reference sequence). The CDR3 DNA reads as TGTGCCACCAGCACGGGGACTAGCGGGAGCACAGATACGCAGTATTTT. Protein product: CATSTGTSGSTDTQYF.

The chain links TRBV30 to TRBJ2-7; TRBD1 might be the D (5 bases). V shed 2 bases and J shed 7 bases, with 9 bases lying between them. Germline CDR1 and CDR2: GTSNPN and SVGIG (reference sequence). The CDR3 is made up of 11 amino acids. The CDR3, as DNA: TGTGCCTGGAGTTGGGGCGAAGAGCAGTACTTC. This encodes CAWSWGEEQYF. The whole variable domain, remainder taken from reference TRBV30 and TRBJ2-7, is SQTIHQWPATLVQPVGSPLSLECTVEGTSNPNLYWYRQAAGRGLQLLFYSVGIGQISSEVPQNLSASRPQDRQFILSSKKLLLSDSGFYLCAWSWGEEQYFGPGTRLTVT.